A single sample gave rise to the 8 T cell receptor beta chains below, sequenced in a study of cytomegalovirus exposure and HLA in healthy donors. PCR employed 60 Vbeta and 13 Jbeta primers. Profiling relied on immunoSEQ multiplex PCR, and the TCRdb table lists in-frame clones only, not all of them. The sample has about 180,000 clones, approximately 84% seen once. The sample consisted of PBMCs. These receptor sequences come from a boy aged 2 to 10 in good health and CMV-seronegative.

This clone is a singleton in its sample. The chain recombines TRBV4-1 with TRBJ2-1; 11 bases fit TRBD2. J was trimmed by 0 bases and V by 1 base; bases with no gene match: 11. This CDR3 has 20 residues. Germline CDR1 is MGHRA and CDR2 is YSYEKL. Here the CDR3 DNA reads TGCGCCAGCAGCCAAGTCGTGCTAGCGGGAGGCCCCGGCTCCTACAATGAGCAGTTCTTC. Residues: CASSQVVLAGGPGSYNEQFF.

The table lists this clone with a few counts. Other nucleotide sequences from this sample produce the same CDR3. The chain uses TRBV6-6 and TRBJ2-3; TRBD1 might be the D (7 bases). Trimming cost V 2 bases and J 5 bases, with 11 bases left between them. Germline CDR1 reads MNHNY; CDR2 reads SVGAGI (reference sequence). The CDR3 covers 14 residues. This chain's CDR3 is CASSYGQGGDTQYF. The CDR3 DNA sequence: TGTGCCAGCAGTTACGGGCAGGGGGGAGATACGCAGTATTTT.

The V and J genes are TRBV15 and TRBJ1-1; TRBD1 matches 8 bases. The germline V gene encodes CDR1 LNHNV and CDR2 YYDKDF (reference sequence). V lost 1 base, J lost 4 bases, and 14 bases stayed unmatched. The CDR3 runs 18 residues. The CDR3 region is CATSRGGAGGARGTEAFF. The CDR3, as DNA: TGTGCCACCAGCAGAGGGGGAGCAGGGGGCGCGAGGGGCACTGAAGCTTTCTTT.

This chain joins TRBV28 and TRBJ1-4; tentative D call: TRBD1 (6 bases). Per the germline V gene, CDR1 is MDHEN and CDR2 is SYDVKM. The CDR3 is made up of 13 amino acids. The V gene lost 5 bases and the J gene lost 8 bases, with 12 bases spanning the gap. The CDR3 coding sequence is TGTGCCAGCAGTCAAACCGGGACAGAAAAACTGTTTTTT. Protein product: CASSQTGTEKLFF.

This clone was seen only once. The chain links TRBV2 to TRBJ1-1, with TRBD1 identical over 7 bases. Germline CDR1 reads SNHLY; CDR2 reads FYNNEI. J was trimmed by 1 base and V by 6 bases; bases with no gene match: 2. CDR3 size: 13 residues. The CDR3 DNA reads TGTGCCAGCAGGGGGACAGAGAACACTGAAGCTTTCTTT. Amino acids: CASRGTENTEAFF.

CDR3 sequence: CASSLTREETQYF. As DNA, the CDR3 is TGTGCCAGCAGCCTTACTAGAGAAGAGACCCAGTACTTC. This sequence joins TRBV6-5 and TRBJ2-5; the D gene is possibly TRBD2 (5 bases). The CDR3 runs to 13 residues. Deletions cut 6 bases from V and 3 bases from J, with 11 bases between. Germline V gene sequence: CDR1 MNHEY, CDR2 SVGAGI.

The chain's CDR3 is CASSVGSTGELFF. The CDR3 DNA reads TGTGCCAGCAGCGTAGGGAGCACCGGGGAGCTGTTTTTT. V and J are TRBV9 and TRBJ2-2; no firm D call. CDR3 size: 13 residues. The germline V gene has CDR1 SGDLS and CDR2 YYNGEE. V lost 0 bases and J 4 bases, leaving 4 bases between the germline ends.

This clone was counted between two and nine times. The chain links TRBV7-2 to TRBJ1-1, with a tentative D call TRBD1 (5 bases). V was cut by 6 bases and J by 1 base, with 12 bases left in between. The CDR3 totals 14 residues. Germline V CDR1 and CDR2: SGHTA, FQGNSA. DNA of the CDR3: TGTGCCAGCAGTCGCGGGGGGTCGAACACTGAAGCTTTCTTT. It is translated as CASSRGGSNTEAFF.